This T cell receptor beta chain emerged from a study of T cells after yellow fever vaccination. Looking at the study overall: Where fractions had low cell numbers, libraries were prepared from them with the SMART-Seq v4 Ultra Low Input RNA kit.

Study observations and caveats: Abundant clonotypes from the bulk population could have been carried over as contaminants into FACS-sorted repertoires. The study found a weaker secondary response that peaked faster, day 5 versus 15.

Trimming took 4 bases from V and 5 from J, leaving 21 bases between them. Germline V lookup: CDR1 SQVTM, CDR2 ANQGSEA. The CDR3 loop spans 15 amino acids. A process of 5'RACE template switching, which added a universal primer site and UMIs, was used to make TCR cDNA. TCRdb called the 5' RACE reads again in MiXCR, with one record for every CDR3 protein. This table has hundreds of thousands of distinct CDR3 sequences, roughly 13% appearing once. Regarding this clonotype: The target antigen is unknown.

The material sequenced was PBMCs, taken on the day of the yellow fever booster vaccination. The chain couples TRBV29-1 to TRBJ2-7; D unclear. This receptor was taken from a man aged 25 to 40 who received the YFV17D yellow fever vaccine. CDR3 residues: CSVAPAEGPRDEQYF. CDR3 in DNA: TGCAGCGTTGCACCGGCGGAAGGGCCTCGGGACGAGCAGTACTTC.